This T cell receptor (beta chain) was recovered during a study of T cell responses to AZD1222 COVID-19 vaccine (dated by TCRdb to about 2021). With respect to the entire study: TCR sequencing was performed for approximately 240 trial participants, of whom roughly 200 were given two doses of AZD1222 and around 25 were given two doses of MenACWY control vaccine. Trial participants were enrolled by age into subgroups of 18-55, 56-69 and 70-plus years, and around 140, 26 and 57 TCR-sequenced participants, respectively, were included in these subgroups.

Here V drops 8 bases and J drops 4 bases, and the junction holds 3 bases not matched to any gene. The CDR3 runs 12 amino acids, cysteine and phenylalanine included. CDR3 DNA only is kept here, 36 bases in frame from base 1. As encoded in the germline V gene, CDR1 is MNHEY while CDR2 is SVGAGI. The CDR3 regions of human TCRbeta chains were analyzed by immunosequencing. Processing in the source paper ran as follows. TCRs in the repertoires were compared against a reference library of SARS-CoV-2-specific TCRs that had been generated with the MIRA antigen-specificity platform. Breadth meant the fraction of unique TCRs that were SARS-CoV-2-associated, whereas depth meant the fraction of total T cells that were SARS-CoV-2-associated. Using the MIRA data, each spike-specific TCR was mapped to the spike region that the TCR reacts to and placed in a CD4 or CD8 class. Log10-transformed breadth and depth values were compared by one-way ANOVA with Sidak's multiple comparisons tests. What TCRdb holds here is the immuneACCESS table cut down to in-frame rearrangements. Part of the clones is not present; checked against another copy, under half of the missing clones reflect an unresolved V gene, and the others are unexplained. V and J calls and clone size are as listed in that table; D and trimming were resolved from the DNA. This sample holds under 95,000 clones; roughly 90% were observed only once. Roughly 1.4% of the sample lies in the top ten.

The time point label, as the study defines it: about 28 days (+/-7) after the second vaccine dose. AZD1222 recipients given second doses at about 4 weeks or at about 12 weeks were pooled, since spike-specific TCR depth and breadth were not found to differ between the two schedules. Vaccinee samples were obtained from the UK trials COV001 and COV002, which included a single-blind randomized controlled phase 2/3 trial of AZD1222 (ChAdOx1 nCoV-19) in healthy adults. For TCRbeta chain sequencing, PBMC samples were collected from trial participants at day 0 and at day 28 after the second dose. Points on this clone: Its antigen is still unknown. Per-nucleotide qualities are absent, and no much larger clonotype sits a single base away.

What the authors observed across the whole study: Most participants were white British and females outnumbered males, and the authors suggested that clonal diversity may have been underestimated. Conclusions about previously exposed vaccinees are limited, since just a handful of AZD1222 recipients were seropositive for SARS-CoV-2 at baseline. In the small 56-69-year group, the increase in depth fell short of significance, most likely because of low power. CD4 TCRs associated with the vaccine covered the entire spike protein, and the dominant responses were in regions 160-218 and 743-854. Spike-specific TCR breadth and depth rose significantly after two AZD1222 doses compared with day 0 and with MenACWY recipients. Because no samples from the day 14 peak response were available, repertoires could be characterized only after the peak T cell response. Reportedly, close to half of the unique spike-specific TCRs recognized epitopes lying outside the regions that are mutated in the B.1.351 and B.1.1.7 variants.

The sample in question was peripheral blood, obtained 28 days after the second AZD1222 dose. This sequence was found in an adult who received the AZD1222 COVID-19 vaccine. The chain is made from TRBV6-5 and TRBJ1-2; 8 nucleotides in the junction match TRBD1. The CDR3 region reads CASGQGVYGYTF. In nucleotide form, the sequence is TGTGCCAGCGGACAGGGCGTCTATGGCTACACCTTC.